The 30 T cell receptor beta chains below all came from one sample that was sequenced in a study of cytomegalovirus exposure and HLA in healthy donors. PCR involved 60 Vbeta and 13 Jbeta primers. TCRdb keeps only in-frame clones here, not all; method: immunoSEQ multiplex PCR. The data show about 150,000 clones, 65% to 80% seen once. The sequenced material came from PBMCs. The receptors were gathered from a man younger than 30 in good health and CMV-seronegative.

CDR3 coding DNA: TGCGCCAGCAGCCACGAACAGGGGAGGCCTTACAATGAGCAGTTCTTC. It encodes CASSHEQGRPYNEQFF. The rearrangement joins TRBV4-1 to TRBJ2-1; a possible D gene is TRBD1 (7 bases). Trimming pared 3 bases from V and 4 bases from J, leaving 16 bases between. The germline CDR1 and CDR2 sequences are MGHRA and YSYEKL. This CDR3 contains 16 residues.

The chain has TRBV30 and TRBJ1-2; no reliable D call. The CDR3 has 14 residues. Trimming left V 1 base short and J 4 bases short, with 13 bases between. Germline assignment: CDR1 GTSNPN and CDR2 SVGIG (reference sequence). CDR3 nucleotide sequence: TGTGCCTGGAGTGCAATTCCAAGGAGCTATGGCTACACCTTC. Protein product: CAWSAIPRSYGYTF.

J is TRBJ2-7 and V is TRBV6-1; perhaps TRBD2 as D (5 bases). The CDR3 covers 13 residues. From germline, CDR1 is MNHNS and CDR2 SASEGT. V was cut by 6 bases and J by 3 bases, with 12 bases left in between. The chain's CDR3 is CASRVTSLYEQYV. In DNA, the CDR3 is TGTGCCAGCAGGGTCACTAGTCTCTACGAGCAGTACGTC.

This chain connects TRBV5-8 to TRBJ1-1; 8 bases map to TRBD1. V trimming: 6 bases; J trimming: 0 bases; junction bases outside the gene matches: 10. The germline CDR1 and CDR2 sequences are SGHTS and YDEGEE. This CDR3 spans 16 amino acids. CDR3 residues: CASTSGQAYLNTEAFF. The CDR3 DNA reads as TGTGCCAGCACCTCGGGACAGGCATACTTGAACACTGAAGCTTTCTTT.

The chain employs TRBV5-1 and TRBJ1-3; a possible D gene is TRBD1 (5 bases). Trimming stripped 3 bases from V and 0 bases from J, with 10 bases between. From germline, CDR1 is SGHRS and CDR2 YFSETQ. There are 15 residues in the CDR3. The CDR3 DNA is TGCGCCAGCAGCTGGGACGGGAGCTCTGGAAACACCATATATTTT. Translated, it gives CASSWDGSSGNTIYF.

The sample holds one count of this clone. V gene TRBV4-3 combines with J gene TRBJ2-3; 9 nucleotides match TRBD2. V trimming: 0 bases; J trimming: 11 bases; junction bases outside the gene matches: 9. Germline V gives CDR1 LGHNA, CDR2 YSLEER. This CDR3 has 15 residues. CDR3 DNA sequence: TGCGCCAGCAGCCAAGACGTCGCGGGGGGGACCCTGCAGTATTTT. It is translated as CASSQDVAGGTLQYF.

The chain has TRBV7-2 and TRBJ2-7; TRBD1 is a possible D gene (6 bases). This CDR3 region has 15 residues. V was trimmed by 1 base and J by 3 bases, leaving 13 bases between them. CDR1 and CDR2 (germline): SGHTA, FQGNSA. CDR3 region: CASSLEGQGRYEQYF. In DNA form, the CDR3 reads TGTGCCAGCAGCTTAGAAGGTCAGGGGCGCTACGAGCAGTACTTC.

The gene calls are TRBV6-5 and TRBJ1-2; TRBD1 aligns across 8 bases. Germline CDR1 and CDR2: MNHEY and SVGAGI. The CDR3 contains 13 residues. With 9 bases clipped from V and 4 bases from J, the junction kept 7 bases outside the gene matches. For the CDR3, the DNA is TGTGCCAGTTACGAAGGGACAGGCTATGGCTACACCTTC. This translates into CASYEGTGYGYTF.

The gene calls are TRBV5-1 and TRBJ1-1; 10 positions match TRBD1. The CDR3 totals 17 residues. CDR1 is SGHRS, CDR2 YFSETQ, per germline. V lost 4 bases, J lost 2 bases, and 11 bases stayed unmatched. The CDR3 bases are TGCGCCAGCAGCACGACGGGACAGGGGAGGCGAAACACTGAAGCTTTCTTT. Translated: CASSTTGQGRRNTEAFF. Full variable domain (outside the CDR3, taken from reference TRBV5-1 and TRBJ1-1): KAGVTQTPRYLIKTRGQQVTLSCSPISGHRSVSWYQQTPGQGLQFLFEYFSETQRNKGNFPGRFSGRQFSNSRSEMNVSTLELGDSALYLCASSTTGQGRRNTEAFFGQGTRLTVV.

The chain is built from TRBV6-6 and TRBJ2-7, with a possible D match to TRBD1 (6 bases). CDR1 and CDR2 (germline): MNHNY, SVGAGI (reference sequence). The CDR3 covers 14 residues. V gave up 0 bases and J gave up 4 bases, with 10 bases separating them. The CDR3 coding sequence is TGTGCCAGCAGTTACTCAGGGCAGGGGTACGAGCAGTACGTC. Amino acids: CASSYSGQGYEQYV.

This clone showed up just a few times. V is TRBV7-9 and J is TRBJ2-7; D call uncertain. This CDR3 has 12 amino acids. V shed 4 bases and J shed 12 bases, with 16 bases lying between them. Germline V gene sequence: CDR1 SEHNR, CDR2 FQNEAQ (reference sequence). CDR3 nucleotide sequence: TGTGCCAGCAGCTCGACACGAGACCGGCCGTACTTC. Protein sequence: CASSSTRDRPYF.

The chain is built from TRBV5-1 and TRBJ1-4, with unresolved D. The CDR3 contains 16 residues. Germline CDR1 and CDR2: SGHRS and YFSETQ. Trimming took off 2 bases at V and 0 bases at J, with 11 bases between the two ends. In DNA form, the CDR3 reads TGCGCCAGCAGCTTAGAAAGAACTCCAACTAATGAAAAACTGTTTTTT. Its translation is CASSLERTPTNEKLFF.

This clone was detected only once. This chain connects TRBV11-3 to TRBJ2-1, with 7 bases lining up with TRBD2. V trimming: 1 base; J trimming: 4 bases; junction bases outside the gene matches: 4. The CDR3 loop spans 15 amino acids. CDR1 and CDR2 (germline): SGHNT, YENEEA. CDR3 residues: CASSLGGGHYNEQFF. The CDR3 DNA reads TGTGCCAGCAGCTTAGGCGGGGGTCATTACAATGAGCAGTTCTTC.

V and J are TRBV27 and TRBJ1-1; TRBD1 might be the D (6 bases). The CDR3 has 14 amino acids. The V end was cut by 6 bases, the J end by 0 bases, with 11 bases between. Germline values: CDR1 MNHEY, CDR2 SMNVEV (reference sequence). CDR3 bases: TGTGCCAGCAGCCCCAGGGGCATGAACACTGAAGCTTTCTTT. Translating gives CASSPRGMNTEAFF.

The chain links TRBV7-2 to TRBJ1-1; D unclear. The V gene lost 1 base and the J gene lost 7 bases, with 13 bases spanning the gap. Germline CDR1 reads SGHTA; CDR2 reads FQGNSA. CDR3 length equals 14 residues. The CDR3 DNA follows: TGTGCCAGCAGCTTAGAATCGAGGCGGGTTGAAGCTTTCTTT. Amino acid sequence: CASSLESRRVEAFF.

CDR3 in amino acids: CASSPRHAEKLFF. The CDR3, as DNA: TGTGCCAGCAGCCCCCGACATGCCGAAAAACTGTTTTTT. The chain couples TRBV7-9 to TRBJ1-4, with D uncertain. Per germline, CDR1 SEHNR and CDR2 FQNEAQ (reference sequence). The CDR3 totals 13 residues. V lost 5 bases, J lost 8 bases, and 12 bases lay in between.

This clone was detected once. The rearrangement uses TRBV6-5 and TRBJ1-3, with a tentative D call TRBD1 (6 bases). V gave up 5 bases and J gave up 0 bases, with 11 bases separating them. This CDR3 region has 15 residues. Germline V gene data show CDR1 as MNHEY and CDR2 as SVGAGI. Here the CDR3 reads CASSTRTASGNTIYF. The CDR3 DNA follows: TGTGCCAGCAGTACCCGGACAGCCTCTGGAAACACCATATATTTT.

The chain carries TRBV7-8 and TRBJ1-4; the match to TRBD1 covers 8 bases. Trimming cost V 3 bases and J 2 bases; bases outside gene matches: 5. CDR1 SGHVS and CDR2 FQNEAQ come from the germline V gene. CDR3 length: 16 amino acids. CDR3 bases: TGTGCCAGCAGCTTTGGACAGGGTAGGACTAATGAAAAACTGTTTTTT. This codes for CASSFGQGRTNEKLFF.

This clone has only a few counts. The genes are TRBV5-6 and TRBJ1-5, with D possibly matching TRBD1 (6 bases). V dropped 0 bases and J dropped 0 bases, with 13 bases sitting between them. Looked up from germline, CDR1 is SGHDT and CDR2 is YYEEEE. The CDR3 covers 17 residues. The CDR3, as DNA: TGTGCCAGCAGCTTGGGGGGACATCCGTATAGCAATCAGCCCCAGCATTTT. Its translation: CASSLGGHPYSNQPQHF.

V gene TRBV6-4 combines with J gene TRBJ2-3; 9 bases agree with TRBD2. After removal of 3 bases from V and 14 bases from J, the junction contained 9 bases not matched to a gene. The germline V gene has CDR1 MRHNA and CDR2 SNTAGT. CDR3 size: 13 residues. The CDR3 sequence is CASSDIAGVLLYF. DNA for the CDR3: TGTGCCAGCAGTGATATAGCGGGGGTCTTGTTGTATTTT.

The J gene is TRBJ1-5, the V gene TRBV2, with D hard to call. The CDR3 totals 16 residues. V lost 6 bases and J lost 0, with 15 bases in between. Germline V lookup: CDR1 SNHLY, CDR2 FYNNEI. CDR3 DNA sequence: TGTGCCAGCAGCCTACGACGGAGGAATAGCAATCAGCCCCAGCATTTT. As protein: CASSLRRRNSNQPQHF. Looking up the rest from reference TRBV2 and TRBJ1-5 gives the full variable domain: EPEVTQTPSHQVTQMGQEVILRCVPISNHLYFYWYRQILGQKVEFLVSFYNNEISEKSEIFDDQFSVERPDGSNFTLKIRSTKLEDSAMYFCASSLRRRNSNQPQHFGDGTRLSIL.

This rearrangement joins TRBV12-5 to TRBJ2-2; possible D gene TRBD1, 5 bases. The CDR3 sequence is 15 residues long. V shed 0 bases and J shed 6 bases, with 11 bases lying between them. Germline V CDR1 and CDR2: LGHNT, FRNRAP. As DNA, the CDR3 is TGTGCTAGTGGTTTGGTAGTGGGGCGCGCCGGGGAGCTGTTTTTT. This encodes CASGLVVGRAGELFF.

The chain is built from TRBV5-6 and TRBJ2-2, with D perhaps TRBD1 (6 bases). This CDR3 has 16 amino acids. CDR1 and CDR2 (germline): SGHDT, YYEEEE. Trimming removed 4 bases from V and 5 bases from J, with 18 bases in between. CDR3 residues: CASSTLWGRGTGELFF. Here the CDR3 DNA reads TGTGCCAGCAGCACCCTATGGGGGCGCGGTACCGGGGAGCTGTTTTTT.

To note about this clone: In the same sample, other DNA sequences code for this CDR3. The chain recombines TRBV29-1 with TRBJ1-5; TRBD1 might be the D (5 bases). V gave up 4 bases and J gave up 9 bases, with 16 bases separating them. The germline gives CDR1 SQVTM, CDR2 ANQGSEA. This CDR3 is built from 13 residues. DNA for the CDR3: TGCAGCGTTGGATCGGGGGAGGACGGGCCCCAGCATTTT. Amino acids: CSVGSGEDGPQHF.

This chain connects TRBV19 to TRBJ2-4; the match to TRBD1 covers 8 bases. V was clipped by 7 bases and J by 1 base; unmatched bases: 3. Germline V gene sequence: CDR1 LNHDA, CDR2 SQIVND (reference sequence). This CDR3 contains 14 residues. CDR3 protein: CASKTGGAKNIQYF. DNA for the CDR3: TGTGCCAGTAAAACAGGGGGGGCCAAAAACATTCAGTACTTC.

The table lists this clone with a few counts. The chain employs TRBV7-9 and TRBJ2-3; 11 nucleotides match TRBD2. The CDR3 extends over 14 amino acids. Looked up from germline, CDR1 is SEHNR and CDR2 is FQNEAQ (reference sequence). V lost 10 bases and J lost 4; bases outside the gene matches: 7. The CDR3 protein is CATKGTSGADTQYF. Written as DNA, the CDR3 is TGTGCCACCAAAGGGACTAGCGGAGCAGATACGCAGTATTTT. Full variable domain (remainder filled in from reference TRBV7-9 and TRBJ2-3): DTGVSQNPRHKITKRGQNVTFRCDPISEHNRLYWYRQTLGQGPEFLTYFQNEAQLEKSRLLSDRFSAERPKGSFSTLEIQRTEQGDSAMYLCATKGTSGADTQYFGPGTRLTVL.

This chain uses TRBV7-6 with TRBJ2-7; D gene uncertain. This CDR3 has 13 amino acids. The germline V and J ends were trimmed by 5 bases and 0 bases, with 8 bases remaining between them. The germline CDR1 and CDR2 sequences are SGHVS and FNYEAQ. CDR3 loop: CASSPLDSYEQYV. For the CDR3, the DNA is TGTGCCAGCAGCCCCCTGGACTCCTACGAGCAGTACGTC.

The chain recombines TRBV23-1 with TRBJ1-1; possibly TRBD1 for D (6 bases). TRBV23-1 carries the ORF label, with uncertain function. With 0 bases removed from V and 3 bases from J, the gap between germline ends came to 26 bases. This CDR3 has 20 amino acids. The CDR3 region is CASSQSIEWGRGFEDTEAFF. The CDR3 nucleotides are TGCGCCAGCAGTCAATCGATCGAATGGGGCAGGGGATTTGAGGACACTGAAGCTTTCTTT.

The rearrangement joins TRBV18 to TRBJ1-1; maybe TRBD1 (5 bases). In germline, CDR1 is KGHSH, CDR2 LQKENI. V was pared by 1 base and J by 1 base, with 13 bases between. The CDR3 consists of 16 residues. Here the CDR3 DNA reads TGTGCCAGCTCACCACAGGAGGGACCGGAGAACACTGAAGCTTTCTTT. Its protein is CASSPQEGPENTEAFF.

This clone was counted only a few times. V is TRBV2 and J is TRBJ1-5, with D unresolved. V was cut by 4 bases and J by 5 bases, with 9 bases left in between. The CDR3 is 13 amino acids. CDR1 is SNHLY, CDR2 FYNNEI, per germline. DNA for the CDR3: TGTGCCAGCAGTGGTTACGGGGATCAGCCCCAGCATTTT. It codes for CASSGYGDQPQHF.